Detailed here is one T cell receptor (beta chain). Its antigen is still unknown. The data were taken from a study of identical twins. Study results and limitations: Modelling underestimated the level of out-of-frame TCR alpha sharing observed in monozygotic twins. Low generation probability was overrepresented in out-of-frame alpha sequences shared by twins. Findings depended on cross-sectional statistics rather than tracking the same donors.

Each cDNA held unique molecular identifiers, and template switching gave it a universal primer site. TCRdb analysed the 5' RACE reads with MiXCR anew, one entry per CDR3 protein. The sample has 450,000 to 600,000 distinct CDR3 sequences; approximately 20% are singletons. These data were also filed under a second study, of yellow fever vaccine responses in identical twins.

The clonotype originates from a woman younger than 30 in good health. Sequenced sample: CD4+ T cells sorted from blood.

The DNA of the CDR3 is TGCGCCAGCAGCTTGGGGGACAGGGGTGTAGAGGAGCAGTTCTTC. Amino acid sequence: CASSLGDRGVEEQFF. The chain employs TRBV5-1 and TRBJ2-1; 10 nucleotides agree with TRBD1. The J segment lost 10 bases and the V segment lost 0 bases, leaving 7 bases of the junction unmatched. CDR1 SGHRS and CDR2 YFSETQ come from the germline V gene. CDR3 length: 15 residues.